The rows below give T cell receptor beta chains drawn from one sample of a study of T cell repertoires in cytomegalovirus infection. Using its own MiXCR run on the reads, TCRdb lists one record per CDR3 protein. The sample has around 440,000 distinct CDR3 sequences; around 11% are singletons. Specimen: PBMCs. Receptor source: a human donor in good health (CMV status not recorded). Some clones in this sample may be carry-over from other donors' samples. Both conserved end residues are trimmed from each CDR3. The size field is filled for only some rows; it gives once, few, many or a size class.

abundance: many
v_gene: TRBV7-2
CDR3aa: ASSVGADTQY

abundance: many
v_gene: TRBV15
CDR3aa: ATSGGALGNTQY

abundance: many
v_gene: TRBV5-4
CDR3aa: ASSQTTDNEQF

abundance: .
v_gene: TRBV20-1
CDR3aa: SAGGADEQY

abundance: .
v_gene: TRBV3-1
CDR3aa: ASSSRSGRAWNEQF

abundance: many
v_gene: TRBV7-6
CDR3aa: ASRGQGPYEQY

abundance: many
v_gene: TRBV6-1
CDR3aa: ATQGTLGMNTEAF

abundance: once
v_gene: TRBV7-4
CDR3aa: ASSFPNGESYEQY

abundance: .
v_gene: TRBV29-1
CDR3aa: SVGLDSGNTEAF

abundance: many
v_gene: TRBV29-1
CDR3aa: SVERGPNTEAF

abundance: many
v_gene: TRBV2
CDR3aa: ASSRDRSGNSPLH

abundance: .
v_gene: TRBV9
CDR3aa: ASSVGQHNEKLF

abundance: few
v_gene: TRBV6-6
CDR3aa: ASSRRDYPQETQY

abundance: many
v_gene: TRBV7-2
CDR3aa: ASRFSVNTEAF

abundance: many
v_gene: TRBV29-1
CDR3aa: SARPQGIDTQY

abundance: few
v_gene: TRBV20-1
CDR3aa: SARTGAYEQY

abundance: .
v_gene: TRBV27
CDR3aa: ASSPSSGPEPLEAF

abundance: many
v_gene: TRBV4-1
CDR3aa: ASSQNIGQGFDQPQH

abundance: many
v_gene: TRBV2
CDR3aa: ASSEGRAVTEAF

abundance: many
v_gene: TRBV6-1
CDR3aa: ASSDGSTDTQY

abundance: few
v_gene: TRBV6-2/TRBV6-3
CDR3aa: ASSYFSNYGYT

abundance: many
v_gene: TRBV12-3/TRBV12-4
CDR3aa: ASSLTGGGGEKLF

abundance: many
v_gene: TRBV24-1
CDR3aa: ATSVTSGSTDVGWDEQF

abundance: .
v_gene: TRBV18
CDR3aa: ASSPETTYGYT

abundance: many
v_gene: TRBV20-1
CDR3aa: SARNPTTRKGINQPQH

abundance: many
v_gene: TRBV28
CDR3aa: ASSLYPARGENIQY

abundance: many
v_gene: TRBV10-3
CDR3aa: AISDRGADTQY

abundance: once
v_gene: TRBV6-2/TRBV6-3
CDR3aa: ASSLGFPEQY

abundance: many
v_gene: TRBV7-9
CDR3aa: ASSPPQGRNSPLH

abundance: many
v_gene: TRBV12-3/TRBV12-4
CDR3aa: ASSPGQGVYGYT

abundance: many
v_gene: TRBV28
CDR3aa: ASSLVRQTEQY

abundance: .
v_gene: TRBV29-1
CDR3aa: SVRTGSSSYEQY

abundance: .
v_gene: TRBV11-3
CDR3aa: ASSASGGAYAELF

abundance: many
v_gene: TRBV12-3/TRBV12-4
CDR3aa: ASSLAPTYGNTIY

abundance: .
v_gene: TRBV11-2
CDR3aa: ASSWEGYEQY

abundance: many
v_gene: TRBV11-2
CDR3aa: ASSLVDGTGELF

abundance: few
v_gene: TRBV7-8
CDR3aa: ASSLIWDRGYEQY

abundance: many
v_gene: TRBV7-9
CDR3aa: ASSPGRYNSPLH

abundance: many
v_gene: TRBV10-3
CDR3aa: AISSGRGKETQY

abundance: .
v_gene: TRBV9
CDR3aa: ASSQGAYDGYT

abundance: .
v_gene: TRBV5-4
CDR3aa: AIRTGNNYGYT

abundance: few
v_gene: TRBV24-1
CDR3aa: ATSEGGPAKNIQY

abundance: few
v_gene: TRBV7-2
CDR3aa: ASSPYGTGGLTDTQY

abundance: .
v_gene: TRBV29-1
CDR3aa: SVVTGVAKNIQY

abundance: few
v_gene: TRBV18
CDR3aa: ASSPEQGSGNTIY

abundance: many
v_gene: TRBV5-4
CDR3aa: ASSLTWTDTFHGELF

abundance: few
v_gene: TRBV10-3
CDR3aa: AISEKLAGAGELF

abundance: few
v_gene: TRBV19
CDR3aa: ASRSTNAPLRGGEQF

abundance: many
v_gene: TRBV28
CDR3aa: ASSLWGTGRAYEQY

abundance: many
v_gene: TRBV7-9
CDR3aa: ASSSPDRGETSGRRDTQY

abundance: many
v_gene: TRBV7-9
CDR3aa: ASSLVAEAPGQY

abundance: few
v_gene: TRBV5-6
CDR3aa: ASSLGVLTDTQY

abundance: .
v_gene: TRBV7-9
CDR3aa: ASSLGRGYDYEQY

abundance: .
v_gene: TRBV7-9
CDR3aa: ASSRGLADEQF

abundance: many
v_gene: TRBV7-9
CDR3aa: ASSRAGGNQPQH

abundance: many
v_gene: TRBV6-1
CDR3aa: ASSVLGQGNSPLH

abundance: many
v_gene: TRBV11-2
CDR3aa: ASSLLIPRVNEKLF